Reported below is one T cell receptor beta chain. Its antigen is still unknown. The sample comes from a study of identical twins' blood T cells. Whole-study results and caveats: Twins shared more top CDR3 clonotypes than unrelated donors did.

TCRdb recomputed calls from the 5' RACE reads with MiXCR, one row per CDR3 protein. The sample records hundreds of thousands of distinct CDR3 sequences, 28% being singletons. The CDR3 length is 16 residues. Losses at the gene ends were 3 bases for V and 2 bases for J; bases not matched to a gene: 7. Germline assignment: CDR1 ENHRY and CDR2 SYGVKD. The clonotype was recovered from a woman aged 18 to 49 in good health. The chain joins TRBV10-3 to TRBJ1-2; 9 bases are shared with TRBD1. Input material: PBMCs. CDR3 in DNA: TGTGCCATCAGTGAAGGGACAGGGTTGGACAACTATGGCTACACCTTC. It codes for CAISEGTGLDNYGYTF.